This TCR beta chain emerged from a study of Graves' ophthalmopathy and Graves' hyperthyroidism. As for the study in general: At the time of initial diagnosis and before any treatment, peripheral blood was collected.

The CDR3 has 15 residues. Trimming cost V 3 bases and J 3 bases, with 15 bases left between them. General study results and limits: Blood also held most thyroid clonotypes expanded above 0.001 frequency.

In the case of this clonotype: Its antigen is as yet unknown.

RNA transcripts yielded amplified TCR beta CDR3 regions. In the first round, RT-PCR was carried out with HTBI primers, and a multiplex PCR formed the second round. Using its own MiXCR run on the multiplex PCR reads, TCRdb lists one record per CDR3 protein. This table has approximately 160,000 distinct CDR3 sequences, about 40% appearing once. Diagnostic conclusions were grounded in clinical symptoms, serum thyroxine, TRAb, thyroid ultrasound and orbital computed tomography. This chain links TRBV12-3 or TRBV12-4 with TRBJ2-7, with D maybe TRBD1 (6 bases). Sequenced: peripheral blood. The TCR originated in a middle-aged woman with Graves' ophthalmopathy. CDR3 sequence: CASSFWDIGVYEQYF. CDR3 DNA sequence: TGTGCCAGCAGTTTTTGGGACATCGGGGTCTACGAGCAGTACTTC.